Detailed here is one T cell receptor (beta chain). Its specificity is not known. Sequenced patients had shown CD8+CD57+ cell expansion by flow cytometry. The sample belongs to a study of CD8+CD57+ T cells in acquired aplastic anemia. Findings and caveats of the study: Between patients and controls, 25 to 30 CD8+ CDR3 sequences were found in common. A significant difference in CD8+ Simpson's diversity between patients and controls was not found.

Genomic DNA provided the template from which TCR beta VDJ and CDR3 profiles were obtained. TCRdb re-analysed the reads in MiXCR, keeping a single row per CDR3 protein. The data hold about 120,000 distinct CDR3 sequences, with 55% to 70% observed a single time. J was trimmed by 4 bases and V by 5 bases; bases with no gene match: 4. The length of the CDR3 is 15 residues. Germline CDR1 is SGHVS and CDR2 is FNYEAQ. The chain carries TRBV7-6 and TRBJ2-5, with 13 nucleotides matching TRBD2. The receptor's source is a human donor with aplastic anemia. The specimen sequenced was sorted CD4+, CD8+, or CD8+CD57+ T cells (not recorded which) from PBMCs. Written as DNA, the CDR3 is TGTGCCAGCAGCCTGACTAGCGGGGGGTTAGAGACCCAGTACTTC. This translates into CASSLTSGGLETQYF.